This T cell receptor (beta chain) originates from a study of T-cell reconstitution after alpha-beta-depleted transplantation in children (TCRdb year 2016). Notes on the research overall: Using TCR repertoire profiling, the study quantitatively followed how T-cell immune reconstitution unfolded in children after TCRalphabeta/CD19-depleted allogeneic hematopoietic cell transplantation.

A few counts support this clonotype. The antigen it recognizes is unknown. No base qualities exist here, and no much larger clone lies one base off it. Receptor amplification or capture employed PCR. Reads for this sample came from an Illumina HiSeq 2500. TCR library preparation used molecular barcoding, with unique molecular identifiers applied to normalize quantification of the TCRbeta repertoire. The public sequencing data were trimmed at Q25 with fastp and processed into clonotypes with MiXCR by TCRdb, which kept only in-frame beta chains. Rows are combined by CDR3 protein, so each entry shows the most common genes and DNA. Here the sample has approximately 270,000 distinct CDR3 sequences; 9.9% occur a single time. The top ten hold about 9.4% of the sample. CDR1 and CDR2, per the germline V gene, are MNHNS and SASEGT. The CDR3 has 15 amino acids, counting the end cysteine and phenylalanine. This entry keeps only the CDR3 DNA: 45 bases, framed from base 1. V was cut back by 4 bases and J by 4 bases, leaving a gap of 14 bases between them.

The receptor was derived from a human donor who donated a stem cell graft to a child with SCID. This material consisted of PBMCs from the stem cell graft donor, taken from the stem cell graft. Recombination joined TRBV6-1 with TRBJ2-1, with a weak D call of TRBD2 (5 bases match). The CDR3 has the sequence CASSAPREGYNEQFF. The sequenced DNA is TGTGCCAGCAGTGCGCCGAGGGAAGGGTACAATGAGCAGTTCTTC.